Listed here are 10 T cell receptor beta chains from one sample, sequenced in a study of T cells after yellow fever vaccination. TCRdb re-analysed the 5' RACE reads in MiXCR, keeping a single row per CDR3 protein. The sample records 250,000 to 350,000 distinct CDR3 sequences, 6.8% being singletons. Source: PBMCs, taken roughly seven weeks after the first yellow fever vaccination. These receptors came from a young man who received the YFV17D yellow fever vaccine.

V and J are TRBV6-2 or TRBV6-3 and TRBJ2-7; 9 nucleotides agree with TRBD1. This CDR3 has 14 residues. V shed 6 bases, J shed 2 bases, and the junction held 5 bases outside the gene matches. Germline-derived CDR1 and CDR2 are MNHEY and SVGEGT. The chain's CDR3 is CASRRTGAPYEQYF. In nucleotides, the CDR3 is TGTGCCAGCAGGCGGACAGGGGCGCCCTACGAGCAGTACTTC.

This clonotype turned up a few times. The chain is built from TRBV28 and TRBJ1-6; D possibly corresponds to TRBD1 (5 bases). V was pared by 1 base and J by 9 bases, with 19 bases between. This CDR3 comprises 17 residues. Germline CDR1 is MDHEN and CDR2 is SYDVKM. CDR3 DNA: TGTGCCAGCAGTTTATTAGACTGGGAGGGGAACATTTCACCCCTCCACTTT. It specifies CASSLLDWEGNISPLHF. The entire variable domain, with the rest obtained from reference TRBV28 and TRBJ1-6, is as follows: DVKVTQSSRYLVKRTGEKVFLECVQDMDHENMFWYRQDPGLGLRLIYFSYDVKMKEKGDIPEGYSVSREKKERFSLILESASTNQTSMYLCASSLLDWEGNISPLHFGNGTRLTVT.

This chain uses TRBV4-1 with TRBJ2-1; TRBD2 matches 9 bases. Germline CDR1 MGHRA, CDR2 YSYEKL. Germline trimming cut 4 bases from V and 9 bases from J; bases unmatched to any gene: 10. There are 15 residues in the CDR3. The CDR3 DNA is TGCGCCAGCAGCCCCCTGGCGGGGGGGACGGGTGAGCAGTTCTTC. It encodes CASSPLAGGTGEQFF.

The CDR3 reads CASSNSEGGSETQYF. The CDR3 region has the DNA TGTGCCAGCAGCAATAGCGAGGGGGGCTCAGAGACCCAGTACTTC. This chain links TRBV7-2 with TRBJ2-5, with D possibly called TRBD1 or TRBD2 (6 bases each). The germline V gene encodes CDR1 SGHTA and CDR2 FQGNSA. This CDR3 is built from 15 residues. The V end lost 5 bases, the J end lost 4 bases, and 17 bases lay between the germline ends.

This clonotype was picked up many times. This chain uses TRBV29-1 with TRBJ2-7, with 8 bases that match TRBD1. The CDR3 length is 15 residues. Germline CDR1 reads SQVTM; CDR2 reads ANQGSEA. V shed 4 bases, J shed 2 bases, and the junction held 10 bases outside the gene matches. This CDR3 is CSVVLAGTGTYEQYF. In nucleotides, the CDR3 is TGCAGCGTTGTTCTTGCCGGGACAGGCACCTACGAGCAGTACTTC.

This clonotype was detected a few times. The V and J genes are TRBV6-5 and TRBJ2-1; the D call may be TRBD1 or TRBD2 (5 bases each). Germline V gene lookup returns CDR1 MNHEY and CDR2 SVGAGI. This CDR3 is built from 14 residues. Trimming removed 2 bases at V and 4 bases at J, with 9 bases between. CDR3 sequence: CASSYRDGYNEQFF. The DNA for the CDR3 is TGTGCCAGCAGTTACCGGGACGGATACAATGAGCAGTTCTTC.

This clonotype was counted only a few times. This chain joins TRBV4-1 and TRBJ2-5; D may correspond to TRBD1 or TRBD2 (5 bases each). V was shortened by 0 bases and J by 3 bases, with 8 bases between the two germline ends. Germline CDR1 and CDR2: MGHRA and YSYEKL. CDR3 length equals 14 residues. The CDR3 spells CASSQEGVEETQYF. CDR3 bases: TGCGCCAGCAGCCAAGAGGGGGTAGAAGAGACCCAGTACTTC.

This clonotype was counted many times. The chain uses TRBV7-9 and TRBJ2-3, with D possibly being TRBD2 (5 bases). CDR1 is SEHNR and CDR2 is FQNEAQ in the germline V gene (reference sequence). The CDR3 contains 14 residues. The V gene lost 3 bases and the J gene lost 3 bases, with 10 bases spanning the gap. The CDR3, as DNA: TGTGCCAGCAGCTTCGAGGGTCGGACAGATACGCAGTATTTT. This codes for CASSFEGRTDTQYF.

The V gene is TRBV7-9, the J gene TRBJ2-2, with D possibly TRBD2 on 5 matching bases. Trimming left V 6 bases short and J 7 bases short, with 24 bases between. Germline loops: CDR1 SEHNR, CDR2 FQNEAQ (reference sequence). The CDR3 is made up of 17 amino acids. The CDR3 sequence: CASRPSPAGLRSGELFF. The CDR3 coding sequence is TGTGCCAGCAGGCCTTCCCCGGCGGGTCTTCGGAGCGGGGAGCTGTTTTTT.

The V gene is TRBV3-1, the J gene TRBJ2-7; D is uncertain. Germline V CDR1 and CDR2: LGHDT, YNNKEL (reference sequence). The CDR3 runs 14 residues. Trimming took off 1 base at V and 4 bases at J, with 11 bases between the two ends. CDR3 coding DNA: TGTGCCAGCAGCCAAGCGGAGAATTCTTACGAGCAGTACTTC. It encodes CASSQAENSYEQYF.